The clone carrying this T cell receptor (beta chain) was detected ten times or more. With 10%, 30% or 50% of RNA, roughly 17,000 to 1,000,000 naive CD8 T cells were sequenced. Using a CD8+CD4-CCR7+CD45RA+ phenotype, naive CD8 T cells were sorted. The use of previously described methods and listed TCR primers produced the bulk TCR libraries. TCRdb reprocessed the PCR reads via MiXCR and lists one record per CDR3 protein. The table has about 640,000 distinct CDR3 sequences, less than 20% seen once. These data belong to a study of molecular identifiers for immune sequencing clone quantification. Between the trimmed V and J ends, which lost 6 bases and 3 bases, there was a span of 8 bases. This CDR3 is 13 amino acids long.

The TCR originated in a human donor in good health. Some libraries in this study had Jurkat cell RNA spiked in. Source material: naive CD8+ T cells from blood, with Jurkat cell RNA spiked in. Subset denoted: FACS-sorted CD8+CD4-CCR7+CD45RA+ naive T cells. V and J are TRBV12-3 or TRBV12-4 and TRBJ1-4; D call uncertain. CDR3 region: CASSRASNEKLFF. CDR3 nucleotide sequence: TGTGCCAGCAGCCGGGCCTCTAATGAAAAACTGTTTTTT.